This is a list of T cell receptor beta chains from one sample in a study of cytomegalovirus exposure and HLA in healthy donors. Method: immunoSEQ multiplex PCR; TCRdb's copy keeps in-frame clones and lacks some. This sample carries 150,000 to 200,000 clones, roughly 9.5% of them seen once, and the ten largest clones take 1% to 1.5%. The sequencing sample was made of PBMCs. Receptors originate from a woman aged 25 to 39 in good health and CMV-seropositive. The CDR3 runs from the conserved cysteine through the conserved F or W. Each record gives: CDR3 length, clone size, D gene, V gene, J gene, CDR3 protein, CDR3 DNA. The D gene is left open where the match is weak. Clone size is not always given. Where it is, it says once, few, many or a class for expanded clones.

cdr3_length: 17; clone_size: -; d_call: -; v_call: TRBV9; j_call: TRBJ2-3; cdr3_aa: CASSVTPWGFSPDTQYF; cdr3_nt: TGTGCCAGCAGCGTCACGCCCTGGGGCTTCTCCCCAGATACGCAGTATTTT
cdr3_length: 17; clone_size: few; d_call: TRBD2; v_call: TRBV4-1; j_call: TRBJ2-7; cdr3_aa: CASSQDGTGGPRDEQYF; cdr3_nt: TGCGCCAGCAGCCAAGACGGGACGGGAGGGCCACGGGACGAGCAGTACTTC
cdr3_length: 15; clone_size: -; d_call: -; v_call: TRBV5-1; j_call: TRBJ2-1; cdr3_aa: CASSLGRVSYNEQFF; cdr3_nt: TGCGCCAGCAGCTTGGGCAGGGTCTCCTACAATGAGCAGTTCTTC
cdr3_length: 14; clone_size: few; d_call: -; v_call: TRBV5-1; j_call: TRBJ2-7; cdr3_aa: CASSLVSVTYEQYF; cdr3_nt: TGCGCCAGCAGCTTGGTTAGCGTAACCTACGAGCAGTACTTC
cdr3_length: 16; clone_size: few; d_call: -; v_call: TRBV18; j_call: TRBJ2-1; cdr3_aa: CASSPSVGKRYNEQFF; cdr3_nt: TGTGCCAGCTCACCTTCGGTCGGGAAACGCTACAATGAGCAGTTCTTC
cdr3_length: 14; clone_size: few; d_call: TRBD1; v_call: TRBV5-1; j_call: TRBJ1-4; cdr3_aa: CASSLKTGDEKLFF; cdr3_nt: TGCGCCAGCAGCTTAAAGACAGGGGATGAAAAACTGTTTTTT
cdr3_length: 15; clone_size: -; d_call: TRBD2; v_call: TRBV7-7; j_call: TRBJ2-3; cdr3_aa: CASSLGGRVTDTQYF; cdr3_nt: TGTGCCAGCAGCTTGGGCGGGAGGGTGACAGATACGCAGTATTTT
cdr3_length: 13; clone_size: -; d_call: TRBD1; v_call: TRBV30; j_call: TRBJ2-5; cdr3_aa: CACPGTGGETQYF; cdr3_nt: TGTGCCTGCCCGGGGACAGGGGGTGAGACCCAGTACTTC
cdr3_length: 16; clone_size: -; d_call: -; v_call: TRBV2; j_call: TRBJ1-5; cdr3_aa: CASSERGGMNGQPQHF; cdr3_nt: TGTGCCAGCAGTGAAAGGGGGGGGATGAACGGACAGCCCCAGCATTTT
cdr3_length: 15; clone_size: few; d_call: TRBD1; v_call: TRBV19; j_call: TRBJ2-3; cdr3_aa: CASSIRDSRTDTQYF; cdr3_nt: TGTGCCAGTAGTATACGGGACAGCCGCACAGATACGCAGTATTTT
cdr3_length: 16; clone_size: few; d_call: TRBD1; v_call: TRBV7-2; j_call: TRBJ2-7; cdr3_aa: CASSLTSGTATYEQYF; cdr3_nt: TGTGCCAGCAGCTTAACATCTGGGACAGCGACCTACGAGCAGTACTTC
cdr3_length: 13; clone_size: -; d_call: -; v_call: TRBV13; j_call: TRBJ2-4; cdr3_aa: CASSLGGRNIQYF; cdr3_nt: TGTGCCAGCAGCTTAGGTGGGAGAAACATTCAGTACTTC
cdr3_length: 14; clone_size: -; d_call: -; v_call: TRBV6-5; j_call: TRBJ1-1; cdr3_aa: CASKQLGHNTEAFF; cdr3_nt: TGTGCCAGCAAACAACTAGGGCACAACACTGAAGCTTTCTTT
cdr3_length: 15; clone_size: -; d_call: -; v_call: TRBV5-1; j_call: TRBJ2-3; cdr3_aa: CASRLSGSSSDTQYF; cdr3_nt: TGCGCCAGCAGATTAAGCGGTTCATCCTCCGATACGCAGTATTTT
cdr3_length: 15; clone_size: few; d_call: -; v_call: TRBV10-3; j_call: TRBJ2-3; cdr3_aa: CAISERGGTTDTQYF; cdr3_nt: TGTGCCATCAGTGAGCGGGGCGGGACCACAGATACGCAGTATTTT
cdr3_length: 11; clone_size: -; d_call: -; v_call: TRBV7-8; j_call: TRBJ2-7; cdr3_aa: CASSASYEQYF; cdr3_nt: TGTGCCAGCAGCGCCAGCTACGAGCAGTACTTC
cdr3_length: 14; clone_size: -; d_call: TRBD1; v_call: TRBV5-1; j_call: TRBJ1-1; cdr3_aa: CASSLNRGNTEAFF; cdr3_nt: TGCGCCAGCAGCTTAAACAGGGGGAACACTGAAGCTTTCTTT